This TCR beta chain comes out of a study of blood T cell repertoires in COVID-19. Germline V gene lookup returns CDR1 MNHEY and CDR2 SMNVEV (reference sequence). The CDR3 consists of 19 residues. V lost 5 bases to trimming and J lost 1 base, with 27 bases between them. Under the authors' procedure: Estimation of nucleated cell counts was performed using reference gene primer amplification. The repertoire was sequenced with immunoSEQ multiplex PCR; TCRdb's copy has only in-frame clones and lacks some. The V and J calls and clone size were taken over from that table, and D and trimming were inferred from the DNA. The profile covers 87,000 or so clones, with roughly 86% appearing a single time and 22% taken by the ten largest.

The TCR sequence derives from an elderly woman in a cohort sampled during active or convalescent COVID-19. This chain connects TRBV27 to TRBJ2-7; D is possibly TRBD2 (6 bases). Sequencing was performed on peripheral blood. The CDR3 nucleotides read TGTGCCAGCAGTCGCTACCGGGACTCCGCCTCGACTTATTCCTACGAGCAGTACTTC. The encoded protein is CASSRYRDSASTYSYEQYF.